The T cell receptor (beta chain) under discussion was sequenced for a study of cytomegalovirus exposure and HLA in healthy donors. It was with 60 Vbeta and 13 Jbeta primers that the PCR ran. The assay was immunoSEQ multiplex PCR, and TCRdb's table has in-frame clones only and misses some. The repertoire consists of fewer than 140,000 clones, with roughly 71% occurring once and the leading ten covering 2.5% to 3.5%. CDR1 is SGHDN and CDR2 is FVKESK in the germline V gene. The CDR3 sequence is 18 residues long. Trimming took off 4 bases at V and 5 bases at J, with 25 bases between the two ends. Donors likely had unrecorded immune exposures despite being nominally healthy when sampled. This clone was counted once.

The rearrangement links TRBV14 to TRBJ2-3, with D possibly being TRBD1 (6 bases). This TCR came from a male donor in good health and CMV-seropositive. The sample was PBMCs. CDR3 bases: TGTGCCAGCAGCCCTCTTGTCGATCCGGACAGCCTTGGAGATACGCAGTATTTT. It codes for CASSPLVDPDSLGDTQYF.